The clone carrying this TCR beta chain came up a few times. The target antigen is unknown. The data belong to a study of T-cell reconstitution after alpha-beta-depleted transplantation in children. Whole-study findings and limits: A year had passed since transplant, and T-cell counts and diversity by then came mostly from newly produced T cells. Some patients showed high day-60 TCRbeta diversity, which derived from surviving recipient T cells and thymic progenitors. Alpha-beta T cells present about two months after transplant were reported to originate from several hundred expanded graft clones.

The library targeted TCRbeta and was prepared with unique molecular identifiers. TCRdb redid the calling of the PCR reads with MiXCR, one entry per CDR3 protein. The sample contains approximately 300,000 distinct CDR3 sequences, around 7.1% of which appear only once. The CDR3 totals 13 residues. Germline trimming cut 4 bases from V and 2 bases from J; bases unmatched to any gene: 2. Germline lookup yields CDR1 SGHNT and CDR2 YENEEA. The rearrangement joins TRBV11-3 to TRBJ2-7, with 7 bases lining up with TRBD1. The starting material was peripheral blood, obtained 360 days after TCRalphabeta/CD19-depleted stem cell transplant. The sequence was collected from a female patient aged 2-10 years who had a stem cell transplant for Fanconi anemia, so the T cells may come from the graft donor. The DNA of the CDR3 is TGTGCCAGCAGCTCCCAGGGGGCCTACGAGCAGTACTTC. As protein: CASSSQGAYEQYF. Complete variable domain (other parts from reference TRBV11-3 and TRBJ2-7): EAGVVQSPRYKIIEKKQPVAFWCNPISGHNTLYWYLQNLGQGPELLIRYENEEAVDDSQLPKDRFSAERLKGVDSTLKIQPAELGDSAVYLCASSSQGAYEQYFGPGTRLTVT.